This T cell receptor (beta chain) was observed in a study of shared clonotypes between healthy human individuals. Repertoires were generated with immunoSEQ multiplex PCR, while TCRdb's copy carries only in-frame clones and drops some. Here the sample spans 950,000 to 1,100,000 clones, around 76% being singletons. Germline CDR1 reads SEHNR; CDR2 reads FQNEAQ (reference sequence). The CDR3 totals 17 residues. The trim removed 6 bases at V and 5 bases at J, leaving 18 bases unmatched. As regards this clone: Antigen: not known.

Broader study findings: Measured sharing among donors was expected to vary with sequencing depth.

The clonotype was recovered from a man aged 18-30 years in good health. The source material was memory CD4+ T cells sorted from blood. This sample's subset: CD45RA-negative fraction. V gene TRBV7-9 combines with J gene TRBJ2-5, with 7 bases fitting TRBD1. CDR3 sequence (DNA): TGTGCCAGCAGGACCCGACCAGCGCGAGGGGGCTGGGAGACCCAGTACTTC. Translation gives CASRTRPARGGWETQYF.